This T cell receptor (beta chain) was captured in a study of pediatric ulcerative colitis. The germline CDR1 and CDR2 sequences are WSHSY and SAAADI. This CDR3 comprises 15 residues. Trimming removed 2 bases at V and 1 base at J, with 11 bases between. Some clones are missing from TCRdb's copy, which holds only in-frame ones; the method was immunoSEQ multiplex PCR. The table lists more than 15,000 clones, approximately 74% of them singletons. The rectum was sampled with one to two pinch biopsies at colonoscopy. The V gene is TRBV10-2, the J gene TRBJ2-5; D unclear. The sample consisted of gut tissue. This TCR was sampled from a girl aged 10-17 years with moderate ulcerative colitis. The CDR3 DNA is TGCGCCAGCAGTGAGCCCAGCCTGGGCCAAGAGACCCAGTACTTC. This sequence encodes CASSEPSLGQETQYF.